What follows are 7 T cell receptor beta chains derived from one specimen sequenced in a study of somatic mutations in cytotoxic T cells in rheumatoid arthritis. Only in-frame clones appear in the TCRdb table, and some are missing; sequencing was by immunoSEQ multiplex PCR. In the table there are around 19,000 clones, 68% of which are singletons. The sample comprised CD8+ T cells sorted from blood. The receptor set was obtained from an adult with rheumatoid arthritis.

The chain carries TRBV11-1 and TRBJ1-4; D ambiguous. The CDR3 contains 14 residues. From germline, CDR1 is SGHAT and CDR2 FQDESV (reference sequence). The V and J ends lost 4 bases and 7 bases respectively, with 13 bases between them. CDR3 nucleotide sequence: TGTGCCAGCAGCTCCCGAGCGAGAGGTGAAAAACTGTTTTTT. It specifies CASSSRARGEKLFF. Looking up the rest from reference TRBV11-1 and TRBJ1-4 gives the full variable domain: EAEVAQSPRYKITEKSQAVAFWCDPISGHATLYWYRQILGQGPELLVQFQDESVVDDSQLPKDRFSAERLKGVDSTLKIQPAELGDSAMYLCASSSRARGEKLFFGSGTQLSVL.

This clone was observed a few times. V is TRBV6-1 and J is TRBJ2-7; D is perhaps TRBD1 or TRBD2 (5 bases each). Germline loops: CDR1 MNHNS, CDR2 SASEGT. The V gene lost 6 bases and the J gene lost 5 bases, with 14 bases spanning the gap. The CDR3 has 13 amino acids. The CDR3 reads CASSLRDGDEQYF. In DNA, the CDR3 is TGTGCCAGCAGCCTCCGGGACGGGGACGAGCAGTACTTC.

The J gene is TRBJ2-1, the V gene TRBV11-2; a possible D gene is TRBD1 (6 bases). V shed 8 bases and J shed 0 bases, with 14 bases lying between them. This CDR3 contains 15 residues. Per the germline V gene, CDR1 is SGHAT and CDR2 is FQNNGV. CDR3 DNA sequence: TGTGCCAGCGCGGACAGCATTTTCTCCTACAATGAGCAGTTCTTC. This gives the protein CASADSIFSYNEQFF.

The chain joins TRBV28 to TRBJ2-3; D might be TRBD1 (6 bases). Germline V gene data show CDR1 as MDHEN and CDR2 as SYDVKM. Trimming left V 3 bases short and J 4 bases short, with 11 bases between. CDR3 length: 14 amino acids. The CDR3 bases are TGTGCCAGCAGTTTGGCACAGGGAGCAGATACGCAGTATTTT. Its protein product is CASSLAQGADTQYF.

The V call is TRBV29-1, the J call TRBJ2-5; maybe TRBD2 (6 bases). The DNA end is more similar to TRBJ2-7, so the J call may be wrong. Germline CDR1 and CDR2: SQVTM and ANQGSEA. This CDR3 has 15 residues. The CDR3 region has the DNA TGCAGCGTTGAGACTCTAGCGCAGAGCTCCTACGAGCAGTACTTC. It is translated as CSVETLAQSSYEQYF.

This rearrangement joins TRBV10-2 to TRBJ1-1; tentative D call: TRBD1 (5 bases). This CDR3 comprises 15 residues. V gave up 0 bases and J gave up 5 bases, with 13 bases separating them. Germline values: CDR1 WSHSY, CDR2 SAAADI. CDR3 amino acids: CASSESTGEWTEAFF. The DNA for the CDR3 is TGCGCCAGCAGTGAGTCGACGGGGGAATGGACTGAAGCTTTCTTT.

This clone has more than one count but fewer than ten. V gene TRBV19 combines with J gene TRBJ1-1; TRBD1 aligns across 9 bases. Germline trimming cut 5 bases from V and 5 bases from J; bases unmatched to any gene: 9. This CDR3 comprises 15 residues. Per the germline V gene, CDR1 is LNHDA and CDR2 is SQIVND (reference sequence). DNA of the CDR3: TGTGCCAGTAGTCATTATCCGGGACAGGGAACTGAAGCTTTCTTT. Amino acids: CASSHYPGQGTEAFF. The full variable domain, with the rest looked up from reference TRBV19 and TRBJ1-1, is DGGITQSPKYLFRKEGQNVTLSCEQNLNHDAMYWYRQDPGQGLRLIYYSQIVNDFQKGDIAEGYSVSREKKESFPLTVTSAQKNPTAFYLCASSHYPGQGTEAFFGQGTRLTVV.